This TCR beta chain was identified in a study of CD8 T cells in Susac syndrome. V was cut by 0 bases and J by 1 base, with 14 bases left in between. Germline loops: CDR1 SGHRS, CDR2 YFSETQ. The CDR3 runs 17 residues. TCR beta from blood CD8+ and CD4+ T cells was sequenced. An amount of RNA that ranged from roughly 0.45 to 1 ug was reverse transcribed with random hexamers. TCRdb reprocessed the immunoSEQ multiplex PCR reads with MiXCR, giving one entry per CDR3 protein. The sample includes 150,000 to 250,000 distinct CDR3 sequences, roughly 96% of them seen just once. The sequenced sample was CD4+ T cells from PBMCs. V usage is TRBV5-1 and J usage is TRBJ2-1; TRBD2 might be the D (5 bases). The sequence was collected from a human donor with multiple sclerosis. CDR3 protein: CASSLALYGESYNEQFF. CDR3 in DNA: TGCGCCAGCAGCTTGGCCTTGTACGGGGAGTCCTACAATGAGCAGTTCTTC.